The rows below give T cell receptor beta chains drawn from one sample of a study of Ad26.COV2.S vaccination and SARS-CoV-2 variants. Using immunoSEQ multiplex PCR, the repertoire was profiled, and TCRdb retains in-frame clones only, with some absent. The profile shows 440,000 or so clones, around 90% of them singletons. This specimen was peripheral blood, taken in a trial of Ad26.COV2.S vaccine versus placebo. The receptors were gathered from a person between 18 and 65 years old who received the Ad26.COV2.S COVID-19 vaccine or a placebo. CDR3s include the opening cysteine and the closing phenylalanine or tryptophan. D genes are given only for firm matches. Clone size is stated in some rows and not others, as once, few, many or a class when expanded.

.,TRBV6-1,TRBJ2-1,TRBD2,CASSEDTTSGAYNEQFF,TGTGCCAGCAGTGAAGACACGACTAGCGGGGCCTACAATGAGCAGTTCTTC
.,TRBV9,TRBJ2-2,TRBD2,CASSVLAGFNTGELFF,TGTGCCAGCAGCGTCCTAGCGGGCTTTAACACCGGGGAGCTGTTTTTT
.,TRBV14,TRBJ2-5,.,CASSQGIGLQETQYF,TGTGCCAGCAGCCAAGGGATAGGCTTACAAGAGACCCAGTACTTC
.,TRBV19,TRBJ2-2,TRBD1,CASSTGQVLNTGELFF,TGTGCCAGTAGTACGGGACAGGTATTGAACACCGGGGAGCTGTTTTTT
.,TRBV5-1,TRBJ2-1,TRBD2,CASSLQASGSYNEQFF,TGCGCCAGCAGCTTGCAGGCTAGCGGGAGTTACAATGAGCAGTTCTTC
.,TRBV24-1,TRBJ2-7,.,CATSGRDSYEQYF,TGTGCCACCAGTGGCCGGGACTCCTACGAGCAGTACTTC
.,TRBV4-1,TRBJ2-2,.,CASSQEFESAPGELFF,TGCGCCAGCAGCCAAGAATTCGAGTCGGCACCGGGGGAGCTGTTTTTT
once,TRBV4-1,TRBJ1-1,.,CASTREVRGVNTEAFF,TGCGCCAGCACCCGAGAGGTCCGGGGGGTGAACACTGAAGCTTTCTTT
.,TRBV27,TRBJ2-3,.,CASSSHPEDTQYF,TGTGCCAGCAGTTCCCACCCAGAAGATACGCAGTATTTT
.,TRBV5-6,TRBJ2-3,.,CASGPPLDTDTDTQYF,TGTGCCAGCGGCCCGCCTCTGGACACCGACACAGATACGCAGTATTTT
few,TRBV6-5,TRBJ2-2,.,CASSRGNTGELFF,TGTGCCAGCAGTAGGGGGAACACCGGGGAGCTGTTTTTT
few,TRBV24-1,TRBJ2-7,.,CATSDLISRDCSYEQYF,TGTGCCACCAGTGATTTGATCAGTCGGGACTGCTCCTACGAGCAGTACTTC
.,TRBV28,TRBJ2-1,TRBD2,CASSAGGAHEQFF,TGTGCCAGCTCGGCCGGGGGGGCCCATGAGCAGTTCTTC
once,TRBV15,TRBJ2-1,TRBD2,CATSSDSGGVYEQFF,TGTGCCACCAGCAGTGATTCGGGAGGCGTCTATGAGCAGTTCTTC
few,TRBV6-2/TRBV6-3,TRBJ1-1,TRBD1,CASSPVSTGVRRAFF,TGTGCCAGCAGCCCCGTCTCCACAGGGGTACGCCGCGCTTTCTTT
.,TRBV29-1,TRBJ1-4,.,CSVEQGFEKLFF,TGCAGCGTTGAGCAGGGATTTGAAAAACTGTTTTTT
once,TRBV4-3,TRBJ1-1,.,CASSQVAGVNTEAFF,TGCGCCAGCAGCCAAGTCGCAGGGGTGAACACTGAAGCTTTCTTT
.,TRBV3-1/TRBV3-2,TRBJ2-7,.,CASSHEGLHLSYEQYF,TGTGCCAGCAGCCACGAGGGACTCCACTTATCCTACGAGCAGTACTTC
.,TRBV5-4,TRBJ2-1,TRBD2,CASSSRLAGGPIEQFF,TGTGCCAGCAGCTCACGACTAGCGGGAGGGCCTATTGAGCAGTTCTTC
.,TRBV27,TRBJ2-3,TRBD2,CASSLNPPSGTVADTQYF,TGTGCCAGCAGTTTGAATCCCCCTAGCGGGACGGTCGCAGATACGCAGTATTTT
.,TRBV7-9,TRBJ2-1,TRBD1,CASSPHGRQGFDEQFF,TGTGCCAGCAGCCCCCACGGACGACAGGGGTTCGATGAGCAGTTCTTC
.,TRBV10-1,TRBJ1-6,.,CASGSGARRNSPLHF,TGCGCCAGCGGATCAGGGGCGCGGAGGAATTCACCCCTCCACTTT
few,TRBV27,TRBJ1-5,.,CASRRGNQPQHF,TGTGCCAGCAGGAGGGGCAATCAGCCCCAGCATTTT
.,TRBV28,TRBJ2-7,.,CASSAWTSSKTYEQYF,TGTGCCAGCAGTGCTTGGACAAGCTCTAAAACCTACGAGCAGTACTTC
.,TRBV3-1/TRBV3-2,TRBJ1-5,.,CASSQSPPGLYSNQPQHF,TGTGCCAGCAGCCAATCTCCCCCGGGGCTTTATAGCAATCAGCCCCAGCATTTT
.,TRBV11-2,TRBJ1-4,.,CASSLLINEKLFF,TGTGCCAGCAGCTTGCTCATTAATGAAAAACTGTTTTTT
.,TRBV7-2,TRBJ1-2,.,CASSFRHLDPWRGGYTF,TGTGCCAGCAGCTTCCGACACTTAGATCCTTGGCGGGGTGGCTACACCTTC
.,TRBV6-4,TRBJ1-3,TRBD1,CASSGRGQGNTIYF,TGTGCCAGCAGTGGCAGGGGGCAAGGAAACACCATATATTTT
.,TRBV24-1,TRBJ2-3,.,CATRATLRGMGTDTQYF,TGTGCCACCAGAGCAACACTCAGGGGAATGGGCACAGATACGCAGTATTTT
.,TRBV9,TRBJ2-1,TRBD2,CASSVGLLAGGEEQFF,TGTGCCAGCAGCGTAGGTTTGCTAGCGGGAGGCGAGGAGCAGTTCTTC
.,TRBV18,TRBJ2-1,.,CASSPKAVVNEQFF,TGTGCCAGCTCACCAAAGGCAGTTGTTAATGAGCAGTTCTTC
.,TRBV15,TRBJ1-4,.,CATSTTGRFNEKLFF,TGTGCCACCAGCACTACAGGGCGCTTTAATGAAAAACTGTTTTTT
.,TRBV24-1,TRBJ2-3,.,CATSDFQGTDTQYF,TGTGCCACCAGTGATTTCCAGGGAACAGATACGCAGTATTTT
.,TRBV14,TRBJ1-1,.,CASSQDLRTAGKSEAFF,TGTGCCAGCAGCCAAGATCTCAGGACAGCGGGAAAAAGTGAAGCTTTCTTT
.,TRBV18,TRBJ2-1,TRBD2,CASSPAPGTSGFNEQFF,TGTGCCAGCTCACCTGCCCCCGGGACTAGCGGGTTTAATGAGCAGTTCTTC
.,TRBV19,TRBJ2-5,.,CASSIGLSKTQYF,TGTGCCAGTAGTATAGGCCTGTCGAAGACCCAGTACTTC
.,TRBV30,TRBJ2-7,TRBD1,CACLAGTGLDEQYF,TGTGCCTGCCTGGCCGGGACAGGTTTAGACGAGCAGTACTTC